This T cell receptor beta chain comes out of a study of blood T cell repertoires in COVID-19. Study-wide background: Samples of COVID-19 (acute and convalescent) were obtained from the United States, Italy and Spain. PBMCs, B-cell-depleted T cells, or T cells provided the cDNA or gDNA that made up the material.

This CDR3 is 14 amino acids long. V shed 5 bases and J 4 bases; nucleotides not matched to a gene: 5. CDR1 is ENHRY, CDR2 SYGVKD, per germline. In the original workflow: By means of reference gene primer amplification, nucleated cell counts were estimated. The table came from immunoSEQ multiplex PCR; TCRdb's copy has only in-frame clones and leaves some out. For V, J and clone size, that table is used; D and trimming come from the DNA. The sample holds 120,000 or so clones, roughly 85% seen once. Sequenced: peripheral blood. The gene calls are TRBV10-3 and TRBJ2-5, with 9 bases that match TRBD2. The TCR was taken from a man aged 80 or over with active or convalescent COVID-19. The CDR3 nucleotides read TGTGCCATCAGTACGCGGGAGGGTATAGAGACCCAGTACTTC. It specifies CAISTREGIETQYF.